One TCR beta chain is described in this entry. The antigen remains undetermined. Naive CD8 cells comprised CD45RO-negative, CCR7-positively selected cells, excluding terminally differentiated effector memory CD45RA+ cells. The sample originates from a study of shared clonotypes between healthy human individuals. Produced via immunoSEQ multiplex PCR; TCRdb's table is partial and in-frame only. The table shows around 1,900,000 clones, with around 93% occurring only once. The study's findings and limits: When compared with the clonotypes that were shared by all four sorted-subset donors, the non-shared clonotypes turned out to have lower generation probabilities. Limitation of the genetic and exposure-history diversity represented came from the few donors.

CDR3 size: 16 residues. V lost 1 base and J lost 5, with 15 bases in between. Germline CDR1 is SGHVS and CDR2 is FNYEAQ. The specimen was naive CD8+ T cells from PBMCs. This sequence was found in a man aged 18 to 29 in good health. Some clones in this sample may be carry-over from other donors' samples. The rearrangement links TRBV7-6 to TRBJ2-1, with D hard to call. CDR3 sequence: CASSLVLTSINNEQFF. The CDR3 region has the DNA TGTGCCAGCAGCTTAGTACTCACGTCGATCAACAATGAGCAGTTCTTC.